This T cell receptor (beta chain) was identified in a study of cytomegalovirus exposure and HLA in healthy donors. In the case of this clone: Its antigen is as yet unknown.

PCR was performed using 60 Vbeta and 13 Jbeta primers. Here immunoSEQ multiplex PCR was the method, and the copy in TCRdb shows in-frame clones only, minus some. In the table there are some 110,000 clones, about four fifths of which are singletons. Findings and caveats of the study: Earlier results showed most TCR beta V segments being productive about 87% or about 30% of the time. There were reportedly fewer N-insertions in an Asian-associated ancestry cluster than the approximately 600-donor mean, in a later analysis. Presence/absence analyses rested on an assumption that sequencing depth was roughly uniform across donors.

The germline V gene encodes CDR1 MGHDK and CDR2 SYGVNS. The V gene end was trimmed by 3 bases and the J gene end by 2 bases; junction bases not matched to a gene: 5. The CDR3 extends over 17 amino acids. At sampling all donors were nominally healthy, likely with unrecorded immune exposures. The source is a man between 50 and 59 years old in good health and CMV-seronegative. Source material: PBMCs. The rearrangement joins TRBV25-1 to TRBJ2-2; 11 bases fit TRBD2. In DNA form, the CDR3 reads TGTGCCAGCAGTGATACAGGGACTAGCGGCAACACCGGGGAGCTGTTTTTT. Protein sequence: CASSDTGTSGNTGELFF.